This T cell receptor (beta chain) was sequenced for a study of T cell repertoires in cytomegalovirus infection. Looking at the study overall: TCR beta signatures that were public indicated CMV infection and matching HLA type.

This clonotype was observed a few times. Its antigen is not identified. TCRdb ran MiXCR on the reads and lists one entry per CDR3 protein. This sample has around 210,000 distinct CDR3 sequences; about 7% occur once, and the top ten carry around 6.5%. General study findings and limits: Across the ex vivo response, the dominant clonotypes were HLA-C-restricted CMV-specific TCR beta clonotypes. Carriers of CMV plus the relevant HLA were identified by cumulative public TCR beta family frequency.

There are 16 residues in the CDR3. The V end was cut by 7 bases, the J end by 3 bases, with 23 bases between. Germline CDR1 reads SQVTM; CDR2 reads ANQGSEA. Sequenced sample: PBMCs. The receptor was isolated from a human donor in good health (CMV status not recorded). Some clones in this sample may be carry-over from other donors' samples. The chain employs TRBV29-1 and TRBJ2-3; TRBD1 is a possible D gene (6 bases). Here the CDR3 reads CSAAHRQVGVTDTQYF. In DNA form, the CDR3 reads TGCAGCGCTGCCCATCGACAGGTTGGCGTGACAGATACGCAGTATTTT.